This record concerns one TCR beta chain sequence. What it binds is not known. The data were produced by immunoSEQ multiplex PCR, yet TCRdb's version contains in-frame clones alone and is incomplete. Among approximately 30,000 clones listed, 86% were seen once. The sample is drawn from a study of T cells in narcolepsy. Germline V lookup: CDR1 MDHEN, CDR2 SYDVKM. V dropped 8 bases and J dropped 2 bases, with 4 bases sitting between them. The CDR3 is made up of 12 amino acids. Study observations and caveats: HCRT-specific and TRIB2-specific autoreactive clonotypes appeared among same-patient CSF and blood CD4+ clonotypes.

The rearrangement links TRBV28 to TRBJ2-6; no definite D call. This clonotype was sampled from a human donor with narcolepsy. Sequencing was done on a sample of CD45RA- memory CD4+ T cells from PBMCs. CDR3 sequence reads: CASGAGANVLTF. In DNA, the CDR3 is TGTGCCAGCGGTGCTGGGGCCAACGTCCTGACTTTC.